Listed here are 6 T cell receptor beta chains from one sample, sequenced in a study of blood T cell repertoires in COVID-19. Here immunoSEQ multiplex PCR was the method, and the copy in TCRdb shows in-frame clones only, minus some. In the table there are approximately 63,000 clones, around four fifths of which are singletons. Sequencing was carried out using peripheral blood. The receptors were gathered from a woman aged 70-85 years with acute or convalescent COVID-19.

This clone has more than one count but fewer than ten. The gene calls are TRBV7-9 and TRBJ2-2; a weak D match, TRBD1 (5 bases). V shed 0 bases and J shed 6 bases, with 5 bases lying between them. CDR3 length: 13 amino acids. CDR1 SEHNR and CDR2 FQNEAQ come from the germline V gene (reference sequence). CDR3 nucleotides: TGTGCCAGCAGCTTAGCCAGGGCCGGGGAGCTGTTTTTT. Residues: CASSLARAGELFF.

The V gene is TRBV6-4, the J gene TRBJ2-3, with TRBD2 matching 7 bases. The germline gives CDR1 MRHNA, CDR2 SNTAGT. The CDR3 loop spans 14 amino acids. Trimming at V came to 4 bases and at J to 4 bases, leaving 5 bases not matched to a gene. The CDR3 protein is CASSVGLGADTQYF. DNA of the CDR3: TGTGCCAGCAGTGTTGGACTAGGGGCAGATACGCAGTATTTT.

This clone came up a few times. The chain carries TRBV11-2 and TRBJ1-2; perhaps TRBD1 as D (5 bases). Germline V gene data show CDR1 as SGHAT and CDR2 as FQNNGV. The CDR3 runs 14 residues. Trimming stripped 1 base from V and 0 bases from J, with 6 bases between. CDR3: CASSLAGPNYGYTF. The CDR3 DNA is TGTGCCAGCAGCTTAGCAGGGCCTAACTATGGCTACACCTTC.

A single count supports this clone. The chain employs TRBV5-1 and TRBJ1-6, with D perhaps TRBD1 (5 bases). Germline lookup yields CDR1 SGHRS and CDR2 YFSETQ. The CDR3 runs to 13 residues. V was clipped by 4 bases and J by 7 bases, with 9 bases between them. In DNA, the CDR3 is TGCGCCAGCAGCACCGACAGCAATTCACCCCTCCACTTT. Translated, it gives CASSTDSNSPLHF.

V usage is TRBV6-4 and J usage is TRBJ1-1; D gene unclear. The germline V gene encodes CDR1 MRHNA and CDR2 SNTAGT. V was trimmed by 0 bases and J by 5 bases, leaving 10 bases between them. The CDR3 loop spans 14 amino acids. CDR3 sequence (DNA): TGTGCCAGCAGTGACTCGTCCCGAGGGACTGAAGCTTTCTTT. It specifies CASSDSSRGTEAFF.

The sample holds a few counts of this clone. The V and J genes are TRBV11-3 and TRBJ1-3; 7 bases map to TRBD1. The CDR3 contains 16 residues. V was clipped by 2 bases and J by 2 bases; unmatched bases: 6. Germline lookup yields CDR1 SGHNT and CDR2 YENEEA. CDR3 bases: TGTGCCAGCAGCTTATACGGGACAGATCCTGGAAACACCATATATTTT. The encoded protein is CASSLYGTDPGNTIYF.